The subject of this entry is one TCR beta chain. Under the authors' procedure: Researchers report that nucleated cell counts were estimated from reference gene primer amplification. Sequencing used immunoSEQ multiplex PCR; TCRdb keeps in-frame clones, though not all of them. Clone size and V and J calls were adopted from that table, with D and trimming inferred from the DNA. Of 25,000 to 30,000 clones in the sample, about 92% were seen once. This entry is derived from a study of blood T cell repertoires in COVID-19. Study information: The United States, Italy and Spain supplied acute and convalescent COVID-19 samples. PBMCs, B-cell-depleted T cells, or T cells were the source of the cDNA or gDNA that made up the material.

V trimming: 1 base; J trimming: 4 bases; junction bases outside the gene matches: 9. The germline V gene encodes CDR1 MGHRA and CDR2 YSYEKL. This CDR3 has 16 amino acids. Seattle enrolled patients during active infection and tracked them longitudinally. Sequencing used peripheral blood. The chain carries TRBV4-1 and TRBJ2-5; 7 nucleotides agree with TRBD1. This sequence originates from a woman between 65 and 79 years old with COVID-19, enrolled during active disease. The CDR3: CASSQGLTGSPETQYF. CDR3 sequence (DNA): TGCGCCAGCAGCCAAGGCTTGACAGGGAGCCCAGAGACCCAGTACTTC.